This TCR beta chain was identified during a study of T-cell reconstitution after alpha-beta-depleted transplantation in children. Unique molecular identifiers featured in how the TCRbeta library was prepared. A single record per CDR3 protein comes from TCRdb applying MiXCR to the PCR reads. The sample holds hundreds of thousands of distinct CDR3 sequences, around 9.6% seen once. This CDR3 has 16 amino acids. V was trimmed by 0 bases and J by 3 bases, leaving 15 bases between them. Germline CDR1 is SGDLS and CDR2 is YYNGEE. Sequencing was performed on PBMCs from the stem cell graft donor, taken from the stem cell graft. The J gene is TRBJ1-2, the V gene TRBV9, with D perhaps matching TRBD1 (5 bases). The sequence derives from a human donor who donated a stem cell graft to a child with acute lymphoblastic leukemia. CDR3 in amino acids: CASSVARSGMHYGYTF. The CDR3 nucleotides read TGTGCCAGCAGCGTAGCGAGATCAGGGATGCACTATGGCTACACCTTC. The variable domain in full, with the rest retrieved from reference TRBV9 and TRBJ1-2, is DSGVTQTPKHLITATGQRVTLRCSPRSGDLSVYWYQQSLDQGLQFLIQYYNGEERAKGNILERFSAQQFPDLHSELNLSSLELGDSALYFCASSVARSGMHYGYTFGSGTRLTVV.